This T cell receptor (beta chain) comes out of a study of blood T cell repertoires in COVID-19. Study summary: The United States, Italy and Spain provided the acute and convalescent COVID-19 samples. T cells, B-cell-depleted T cells, or PBMCs supplied cDNA or gDNA.

In the original workflow: Amplified reference gene primers provided the basis for estimating nucleated cell counts. Libraries were prepared by immunoSEQ multiplex PCR; TCRdb keeps only in-frame clonotypes and omits some of them. V, J and clone size derive from that table, while D and trimming were established from the DNA sequence. Here the sample spans approximately 190,000 clones, less than 90% being singletons. The specimen sequenced was peripheral blood. The source is a woman aged 40 to 55 with acute or convalescent COVID-19.

DNA for the CDR3: TGTGCCAGCAGCGTAGAGGGACAGGGGGTGCGTGAGCAGTTCTTC. Translated: CASSVEGQGVREQFF. The rearrangement uses TRBV9 and TRBJ2-1; 11 bases align to TRBD1. Looked up from germline, CDR1 is SGDLS and CDR2 is YYNGEE. The CDR3 spans 15 residues. V shed 0 bases and J 9 bases; nucleotides not matched to a gene: 5.